This T cell receptor beta chain was captured in a study of T cells expressing NK-cell markers. At the level of the study: Seven donors tested HCMV-seropositive and one tested seronegative among the eight sequenced.

As regards this clonotype: Its antigen is unknown.

Following a re-call of the 5' RACE reads, TCRdb has one entry per CDR3 protein and lacks DNA. The record lists some 390,000 distinct CDR3 sequences, of which the ten most abundant hold around 11%. Findings of the study overall: Among CD8+ T cells from about six donors, dominant NKG2C+ clonotypes accounted for about 1.0-7.0%.

CDR1 and CDR2 from the germline V gene are LGHNT and FRNRAP. This CDR3 is 14 amino acids long. Source material: blood T cells: a sorted CD56 or NKG2C T cell subset, CD4+ or CD8+ T cells, or bulk PBMC T cells (not recorded which). The sequence was collected from a woman between 50 and 59 years old in good health. The rearrangement uses TRBV12-5 and TRBJ2-7; TCRdb returns TRBD2, unconfirmable since there is no DNA. CDR3 loop: CASGLNSGRGEQYF.